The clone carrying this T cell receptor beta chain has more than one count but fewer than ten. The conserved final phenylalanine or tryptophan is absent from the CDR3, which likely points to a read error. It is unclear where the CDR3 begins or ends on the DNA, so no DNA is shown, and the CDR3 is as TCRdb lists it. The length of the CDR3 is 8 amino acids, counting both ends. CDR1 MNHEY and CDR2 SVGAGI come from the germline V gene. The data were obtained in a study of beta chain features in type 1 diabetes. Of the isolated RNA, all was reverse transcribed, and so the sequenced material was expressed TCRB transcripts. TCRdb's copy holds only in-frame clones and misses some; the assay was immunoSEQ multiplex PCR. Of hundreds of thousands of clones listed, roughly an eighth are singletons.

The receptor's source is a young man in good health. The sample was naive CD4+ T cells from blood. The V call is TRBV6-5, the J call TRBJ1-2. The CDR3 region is CATDYEVE.